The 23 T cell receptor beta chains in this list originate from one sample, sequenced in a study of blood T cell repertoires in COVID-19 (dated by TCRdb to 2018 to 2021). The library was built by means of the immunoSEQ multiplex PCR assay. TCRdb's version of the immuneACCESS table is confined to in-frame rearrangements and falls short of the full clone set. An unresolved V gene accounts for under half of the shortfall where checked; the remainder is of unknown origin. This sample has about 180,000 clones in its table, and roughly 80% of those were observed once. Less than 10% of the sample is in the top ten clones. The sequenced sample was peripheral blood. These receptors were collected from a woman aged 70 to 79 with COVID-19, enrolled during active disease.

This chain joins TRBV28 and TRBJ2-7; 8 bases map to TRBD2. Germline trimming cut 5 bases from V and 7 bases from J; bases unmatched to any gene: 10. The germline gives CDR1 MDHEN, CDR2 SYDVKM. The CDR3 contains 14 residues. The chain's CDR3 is CASSPGTRVFEQYF. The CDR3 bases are TGTGCCAGCAGTCCAGGGACTAGGGTTTTTGAGCAGTACTTC.

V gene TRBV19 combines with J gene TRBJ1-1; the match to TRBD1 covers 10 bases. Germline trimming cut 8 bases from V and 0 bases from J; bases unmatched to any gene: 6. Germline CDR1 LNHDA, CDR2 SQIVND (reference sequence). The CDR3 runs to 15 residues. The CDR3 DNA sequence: TGTGCCAGTGGGACAGGGGCTAATTTGAACACTGAAGCTTTCTTT. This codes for CASGTGANLNTEAFF.

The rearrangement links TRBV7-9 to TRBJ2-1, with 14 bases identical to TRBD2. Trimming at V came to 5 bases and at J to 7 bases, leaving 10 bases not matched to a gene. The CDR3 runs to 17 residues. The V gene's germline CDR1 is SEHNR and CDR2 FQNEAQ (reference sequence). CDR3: CASSPTPGTSGSNEQFF. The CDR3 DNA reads TGTGCCAGCAGCCCAACGCCCGGGACTAGCGGGAGTAATGAGCAGTTCTTC.

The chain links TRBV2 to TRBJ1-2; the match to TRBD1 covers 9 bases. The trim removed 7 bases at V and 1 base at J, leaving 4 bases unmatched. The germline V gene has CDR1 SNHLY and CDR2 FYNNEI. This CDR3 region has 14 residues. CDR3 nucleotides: TGTGCCAGCACTCCGGGACAGGGTAACTATGGCTACACCTTC. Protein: CASTPGQGNYGYTF.

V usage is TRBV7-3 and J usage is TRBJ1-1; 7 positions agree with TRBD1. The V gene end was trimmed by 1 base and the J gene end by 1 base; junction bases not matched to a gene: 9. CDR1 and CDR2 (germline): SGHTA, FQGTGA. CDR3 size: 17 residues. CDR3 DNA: TGTGCCAGCAGCTTAATCCCGGACAGGTTTGGGAACACTGAAGCTTTCTTT. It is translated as CASSLIPDRFGNTEAFF. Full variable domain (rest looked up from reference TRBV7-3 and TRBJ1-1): GAGVSQTPSNKVTEKGKYVELRCDPISGHTALYWYRQSLGQGPEFLIYFQGTGAADDSGLPNDRFFAVRPEGSVSTLKIQRTERGDSAVYLCASSLIPDRFGNTEAFFGQGTRLTVV.

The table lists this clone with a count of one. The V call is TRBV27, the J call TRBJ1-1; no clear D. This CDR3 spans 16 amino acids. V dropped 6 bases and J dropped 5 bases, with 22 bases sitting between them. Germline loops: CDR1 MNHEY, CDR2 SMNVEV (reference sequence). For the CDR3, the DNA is TGTGCCAGCAGCCTATCCAGGTCCCCCGGGAGGACTGAAGCTTTCTTT. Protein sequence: CASSLSRSPGRTEAFF.

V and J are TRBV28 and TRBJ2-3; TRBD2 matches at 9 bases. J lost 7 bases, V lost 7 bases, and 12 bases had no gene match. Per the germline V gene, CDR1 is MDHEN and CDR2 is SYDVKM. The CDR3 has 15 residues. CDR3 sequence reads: CASKSGSSGKHTQYF. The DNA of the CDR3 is TGTGCCAGCAAGTCAGGGTCTAGCGGGAAACATACGCAGTATTTT.

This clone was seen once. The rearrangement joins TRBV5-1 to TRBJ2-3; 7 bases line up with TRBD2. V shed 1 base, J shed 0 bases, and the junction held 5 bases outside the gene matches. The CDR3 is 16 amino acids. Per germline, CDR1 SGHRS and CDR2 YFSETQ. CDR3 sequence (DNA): TGCGCCAGCAGCTTGATGGCTAGCGGAAGCACAGATACGCAGTATTTT. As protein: CASSLMASGSTDTQYF.

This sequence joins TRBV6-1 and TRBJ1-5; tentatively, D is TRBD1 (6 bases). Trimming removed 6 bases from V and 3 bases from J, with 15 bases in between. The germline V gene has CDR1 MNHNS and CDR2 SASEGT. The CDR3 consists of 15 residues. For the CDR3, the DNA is TGTGCCAGCAGCCAGGGACAAGCCTCCAATCAGCCCCAGCATTTT. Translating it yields CASSQGQASNQPQHF.

Here the CDR3 DNA reads TGTGCCAGCAGCTCCTGGAATGTCAGGTTAGAGACCCAGTACTTC. Amino acids: CASSSWNVRLETQYF. The chain joins TRBV7-9 to TRBJ2-5, with no clear D. Trimming pared 4 bases from V and 4 bases from J, leaving 16 bases between. Germline V CDR1 and CDR2: SEHNR, FQNEAQ (reference sequence). CDR3 length: 15 residues.

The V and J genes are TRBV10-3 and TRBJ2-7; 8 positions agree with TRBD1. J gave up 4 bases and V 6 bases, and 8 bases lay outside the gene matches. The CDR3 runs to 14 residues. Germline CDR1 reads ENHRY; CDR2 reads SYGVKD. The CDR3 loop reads CAIRTGASEYEQYF. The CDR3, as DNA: TGTGCCATCAGGACAGGGGCATCGGAATACGAGCAGTACTTC.

The CDR3 nucleotides are TGTGCCAGCAGCTTCCGGGAGGGTGAAGCTTTCTTT. Translated, it gives CASSFREGEAFF. This chain uses TRBV7-8 with TRBJ1-1, with D unresolved. Germline CDR1 SGHVS, CDR2 FQNEAQ. The CDR3 contains 12 residues. The V and J ends lost 3 bases and 7 bases respectively, with 9 bases between them.

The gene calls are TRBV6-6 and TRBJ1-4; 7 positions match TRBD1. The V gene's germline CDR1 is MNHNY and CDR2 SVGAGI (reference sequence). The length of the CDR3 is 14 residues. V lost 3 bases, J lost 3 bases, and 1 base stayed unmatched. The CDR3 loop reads CASSYQGANEKLFF. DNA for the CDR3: TGTGCCAGCAGTTATCAGGGGGCTAATGAAAAACTGTTTTTT.

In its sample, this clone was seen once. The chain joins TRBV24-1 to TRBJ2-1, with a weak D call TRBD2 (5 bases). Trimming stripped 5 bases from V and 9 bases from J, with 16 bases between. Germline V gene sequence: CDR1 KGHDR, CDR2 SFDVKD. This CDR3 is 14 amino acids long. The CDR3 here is CATSGTPRGGEQFF. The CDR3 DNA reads TGTGCCACCAGTGGGACCCCTCGGGGTGGTGAGCAGTTCTTC.

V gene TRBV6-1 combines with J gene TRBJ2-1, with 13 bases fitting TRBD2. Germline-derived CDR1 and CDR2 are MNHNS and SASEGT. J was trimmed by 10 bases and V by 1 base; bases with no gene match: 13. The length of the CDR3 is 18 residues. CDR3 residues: CASSEGLAGGRLDWEQFF. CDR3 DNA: TGTGCCAGCAGTGAAGGACTAGCGGGAGGCCGACTGGACTGGGAGCAGTTCTTC.

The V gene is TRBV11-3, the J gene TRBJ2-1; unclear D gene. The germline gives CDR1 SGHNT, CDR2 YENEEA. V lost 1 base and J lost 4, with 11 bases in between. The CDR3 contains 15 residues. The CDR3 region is CASSLGGSVYNEQFF. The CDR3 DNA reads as TGTGCCAGCAGCTTAGGAGGTTCGGTATACAATGAGCAGTTCTTC.

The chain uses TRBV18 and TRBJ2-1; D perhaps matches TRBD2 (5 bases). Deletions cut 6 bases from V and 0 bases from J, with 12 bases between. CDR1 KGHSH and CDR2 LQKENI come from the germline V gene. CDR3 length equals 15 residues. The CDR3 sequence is CASSPQRPSYNEQFF. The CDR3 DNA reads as TGTGCCAGCTCCCCTCAGCGGCCCTCCTACAATGAGCAGTTCTTC.

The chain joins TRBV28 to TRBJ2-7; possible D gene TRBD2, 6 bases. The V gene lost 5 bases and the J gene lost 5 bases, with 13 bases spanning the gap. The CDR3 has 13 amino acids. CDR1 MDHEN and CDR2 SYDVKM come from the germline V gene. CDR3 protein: CASSVSTGDEQYF. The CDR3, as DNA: TGTGCCAGCAGTGTATCGACGGGAGACGAGCAGTACTTC.

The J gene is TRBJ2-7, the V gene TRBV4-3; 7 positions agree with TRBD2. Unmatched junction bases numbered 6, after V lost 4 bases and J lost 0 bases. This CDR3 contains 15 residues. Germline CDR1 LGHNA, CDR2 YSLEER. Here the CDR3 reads CASSRFGGDSYEQYF. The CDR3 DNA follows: TGCGCCAGCAGCCGTTTTGGGGGGGACTCCTACGAGCAGTACTTC.

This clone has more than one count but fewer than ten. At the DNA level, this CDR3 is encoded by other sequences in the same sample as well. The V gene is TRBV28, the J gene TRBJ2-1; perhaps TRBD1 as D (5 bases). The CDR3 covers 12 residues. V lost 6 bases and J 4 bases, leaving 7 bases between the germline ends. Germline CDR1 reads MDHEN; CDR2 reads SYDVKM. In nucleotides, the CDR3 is TGTGCCAGCAGAGACAGTTACAATGAGCAGTTCTTC. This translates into CASRDSYNEQFF.

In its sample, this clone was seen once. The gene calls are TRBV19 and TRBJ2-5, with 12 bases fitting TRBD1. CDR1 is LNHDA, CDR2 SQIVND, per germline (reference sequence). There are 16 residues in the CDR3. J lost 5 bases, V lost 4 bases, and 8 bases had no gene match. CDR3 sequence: CASSRGTGGLGETQYF. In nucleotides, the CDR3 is TGTGCCAGTAGTAGAGGGACAGGGGGCCTTGGTGAGACCCAGTACTTC.

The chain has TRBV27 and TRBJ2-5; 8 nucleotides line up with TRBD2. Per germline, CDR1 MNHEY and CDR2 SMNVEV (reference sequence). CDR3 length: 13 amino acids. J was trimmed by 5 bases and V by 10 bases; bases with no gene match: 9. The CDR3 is CATRRGGSETQYF. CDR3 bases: TGTGCCACACGTCGGGGGGGAAGCGAGACCCAGTACTTC.

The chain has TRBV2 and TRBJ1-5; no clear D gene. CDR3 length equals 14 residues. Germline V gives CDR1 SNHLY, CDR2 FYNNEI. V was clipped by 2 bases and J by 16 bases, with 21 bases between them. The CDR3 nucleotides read TGTGCCAGCAGTGAAATTCCCTTGAATAAGAGGATACATTTT. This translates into CASSEIPLNKRIHF.